This T cell receptor (beta chain) was sequenced during a study of cytomegalovirus exposure and HLA in healthy donors listed by TCRdb under 2017. As for the study more broadly: An earlier analysis of roughly 610 of the donors reported approximately 280 Gb of sequence data and 95 million to 140 million unique TCR beta sequences obtained from about 179 million T cells. An early release that covered roughly 600 HLA-typed donors contained approximately 300 gigabases of sequencing data and tens of millions of unique TCR sequences. Of the roughly 400 genotyped donors, roughly 80% fell in the genetic ancestry cluster associated with self-reported Caucasian donors. The study aimed to test whether cataloging public T cell receptors could reveal signatures of past pathogen exposure. The study profiled the T cell repertoires of some 610 subjects by immunosequencing and related them to cytomegalovirus serostatus. Besides the first cohort of around 670 subjects, a separate validation cohort made up of 120 or so different subjects was used. To predict cytomegalovirus infection status, the study brought together high-throughput TCR immunosequencing, statistical association of individual TCRs with disease status, and machine learning. In a later analysis, previously published TCR beta repertoires from more than 500 donors were re-analyzed and high-resolution HLA genotyping was added so that TCR occurrence patterns could be studied. The later analysis used no new phenotypic data to find candidate immune exposures, relying instead on TCR beta sequences and their occurrence across donors. In an earlier analysis of 587 of the donors, high-throughput TCR beta sequencing was used to judge whether each TCR beta V gene segment behaved as functional or pseudogenic. Donor age, sex, ethnicity and CMV serostatus were compiled together with the repertoire data. In a later genetic analysis, genome-wide SNP genotypes for about 55% of the 666 donors were used, and that subset was treated as a discovery cohort. All discovery cohort repertoires had been generated using a single sequencing platform. Both class I and class II loci were covered by HLA typing, at four-digit resolution. The number of donors typed differed by locus, with roughly 629-640 for A, B, C, DRB1 and DQB1, roughly 520 for DQA1, 600 to 610 for DPA1, and approximately 470 for DPB1. A few DR-DQ haplotypes were treated as single units for association and clustering because of strong linkage in the cohort. Among around 400 genotyped donors of the cohort, an average of about 240,000 unique TCR beta nucleotide sequences was sequenced per donor, of which roughly 18% were non-productive. Paper-wide results and their limitations: Most CMV-associated TCR beta chains appeared to be HLA-restricted in a later analysis, and the HLA associations seemed to be driven largely by CMV exposure. In both the original and validation cohorts, the classifier was reported to diagnose cytomegalovirus status with high specificity and sensitivity. A total of 150 to 200 TCR beta chains were listed by the study as associated with cytomegalovirus. The cohort was sequenced for TCR beta chains only, and without alpha or paired-chain data the features that could be detected were limited. Sequencing depth was assumed to be roughly uniform across donors in the presence/absence analyses, though that assumption may not hold. A cluster of highly shared sequence variants was judged likely to be a technical artifact of the sequencing pipeline. Correlated functional status among segregating V segments might be attributable to linkage disequilibrium, but an unknown experimental factor could not be ruled out. Immune exposure information for the cohort was limited to CMV serostatus. According to a later genetic analysis, donors in an Asian-associated ancestry cluster had fewer N-insertions in productive TCRs than the approximately 650-donor mean. A further reported finding was that TCR beta sequences accurately predicted the HLA-A and HLA-B alleles for most subjects in the first cohort. Broadly in line with IMGT annotations, most TCR beta V segments showed up in productive rearrangements about 87% or about 30% of the time in an earlier analysis of 587 of the donors. Because some donors lacked HLA typing at each locus, the association tests relied only on the typed subset. In a later analysis, HLA-associated TCR beta chains were found to be more clonally expanded and to have lower generation probabilities than equally common non-associated chains. V-gene and J-gene trimming of TCR beta chains was associated with a missense DCLRE1C variant in a later genetic analysis, and the association was replicated in an independent cohort. While some public TCRs were present in many individuals, most TCR sequences turned up only very rarely across donors. Several of the top co-occurrence clusters appeared to be linked to parvovirus B19, influenza, CMV and Epstein-Barr virus, according to a later analysis. The authors suggested that the approach could potentially be generalized to other disease states and immunological phenotypes. Assigning TCR associations to individual alleles was difficult when HLA alleles, especially DR and DQ, strongly co-occurred. Some IMGT-functional V segments, including TRBV6-2 and TRBV6-3, could not be distinguished by the 87-base-pair reads and were therefore excluded. Specific HLA alleles were associated with roughly 16,000 TCR beta sequences at a false discovery rate of 0.05 in a later analysis. According to a later analysis, TCR association rates differed among HLA loci, with DRB1 alleles showing the most associated TCRs and HLA-C alleles showing the fewest. Because counts were too low, 15 to 20 rarely observed V segments, including chromosome 9 orphons, were left out of the earlier analysis of roughly 600 of the donors. Three of the identified cytomegalovirus-associated TCR beta chains were confirmed in vitro to be specific for cytomegalovirus antigens.

CDR3 length: 20 amino acids, cysteine to phenylalanine. Of all the DNA, just the CDR3 is kept, 60 bases in frame from base 1. Clipping removes 0 bases from V and 3 bases from J, with 15 as the unmatched junction base count. Based on the germline V gene, the CDR1 and CDR2 sequences are LGHNA and YSLEER. The cohort consisted of approximately 670 healthy bone marrow donors. Cohort members were all nominally healthy when sampled, although unrecorded immune exposures were likely present. The donor was CMV seronegative and belonged to the group of more than 300 seronegative cohort members. Each donor provided a peripheral blood sample, and peripheral blood mononuclear cells were used for TCR beta sequencing. The Qiagen DNeasy Blood Extraction Kit was used to extract genomic DNA from the blood cell samples. Note on this clone: The target of this receptor is not known. No clone much larger than this one lies a single base away; base qualities are absent.

Libraries were constructed by the immunoSEQ multiplex PCR assay. For the multiplex PCR, a mixture combining 60 forward primers for TCR Vbeta segments and 13 reverse primers for TCR Jbeta segments was used. The CDR3 region of rearranged TCR beta genes was amplified from genomic DNA with a multiplex PCR assay. On the Illumina HiSeq System, the amplified TCR beta libraries were sequenced as 87-base-pair reads. The authors' pipeline ran thus. A later analysis counted some 80 million unique TCR beta chains across the 650 to 700 repertoires, and about 10 million of these chains were shared by at least two donors. A nearest-neighbor algorithm error-corrected the raw reads and collapsed the reads into unique sequences, merging closely related sequences to remove PCR and sequencing errors. Alignment of CDR3 sequences to IMGT reference sequences was used to assign V, D and J gene segments. For a sequence to be retained, at least a six-nucleotide match to both a V gene segment and a J gene segment was required. A rearrangement was called productive if the CDR3 had no stop codons and remained in frame with V and J, and every other rearrangement was called non-productive. Following IMGT convention, CDR3 was defined as the stretch from the second conserved V-encoded cysteine up to the conserved J-encoded phenylalanine. The earlier analysis of 587 of the donors excluded sequences that lacked an unambiguous match to a single V gene segment. An earlier analysis of 587 of the donors called V segments functional above 56.7% productive rearrangements and segregating when the between-donor standard deviation exceeded 5%. A statistical classification framework was developed to diagnose cytomegalovirus status using the catalog of TCR beta chain sequences. In a later analysis, TCR nucleotide sequences were compared against IMGT/GENE-DB human TR gene sequences so that V and J genes could be assigned. The TCRdist pipeline was used in a later analysis to assign CDR3 sequences and most-parsimonious VDJ recombination scenarios. In a later analysis, each TCR beta chain was defined by its CDR3 amino acid sequence together with its V-gene family, and reads without a unique V-gene family were excluded. To address suspected cross-contamination and a sequencing artifact, a later analysis removed over 500 highly shared, low-generation-probability nucleotide sequences. In a later analysis, a clonal expansion index for each public chain was calculated from normalized within-repertoire ranks of inferred template counts. Generation probabilities in a later analysis came from a VDJ recombination model fitted to out-of-frame rearrangements, and those results were checked against IGoR. In a later analysis, TCR-TCR, TCR-HLA and TCR-CMV co-occurrence was scored with hypergeometric tests, and a repertoire-size bias correction was applied to TCR pairs. In a later analysis, false discovery rates were estimated by permuting HLA or CMV assignments 20 times. In a later analysis, co-occurring TCRs were grouped with DBSCAN, and TCRdist sequence similarity was added when clustering was performed within HLA-allele-positive subsets. For co-occurrence clustering, repertoires with fewer than 30,000 or more than 120,000 public chains were excluded, along with 5 or 6 repertoires with anomalous nucleotide sharing. Held by TCRdb, this immuneACCESS table contains in-frame sequences only and omits some clones. Under half of the omission traces to an unresolved V gene where checked; the cause of the rest is unknown. V, J and clone size are taken as reported in that table, and D and trimming were inferred from the DNA itself. The sample table records 100,000 to 120,000 clones; around 84% of these occur just once. The ten biggest clones cover 1% to 1.5% of the sample.

The sequence was collected from a young woman in good health and CMV-seronegative. The specimen sequenced was PBMCs. The rearranged chain carries TRBV4-3 and TRBJ2-1; 9 of the junction bases match TRBD1. The CDR3 region reads CASSQDLTGGLGAGYNEQFF. DNA sequence: TGCGCCAGCAGCCAAGATCTGACAGGGGGATTAGGTGCTGGCTACAATGAGCAGTTCTTC.